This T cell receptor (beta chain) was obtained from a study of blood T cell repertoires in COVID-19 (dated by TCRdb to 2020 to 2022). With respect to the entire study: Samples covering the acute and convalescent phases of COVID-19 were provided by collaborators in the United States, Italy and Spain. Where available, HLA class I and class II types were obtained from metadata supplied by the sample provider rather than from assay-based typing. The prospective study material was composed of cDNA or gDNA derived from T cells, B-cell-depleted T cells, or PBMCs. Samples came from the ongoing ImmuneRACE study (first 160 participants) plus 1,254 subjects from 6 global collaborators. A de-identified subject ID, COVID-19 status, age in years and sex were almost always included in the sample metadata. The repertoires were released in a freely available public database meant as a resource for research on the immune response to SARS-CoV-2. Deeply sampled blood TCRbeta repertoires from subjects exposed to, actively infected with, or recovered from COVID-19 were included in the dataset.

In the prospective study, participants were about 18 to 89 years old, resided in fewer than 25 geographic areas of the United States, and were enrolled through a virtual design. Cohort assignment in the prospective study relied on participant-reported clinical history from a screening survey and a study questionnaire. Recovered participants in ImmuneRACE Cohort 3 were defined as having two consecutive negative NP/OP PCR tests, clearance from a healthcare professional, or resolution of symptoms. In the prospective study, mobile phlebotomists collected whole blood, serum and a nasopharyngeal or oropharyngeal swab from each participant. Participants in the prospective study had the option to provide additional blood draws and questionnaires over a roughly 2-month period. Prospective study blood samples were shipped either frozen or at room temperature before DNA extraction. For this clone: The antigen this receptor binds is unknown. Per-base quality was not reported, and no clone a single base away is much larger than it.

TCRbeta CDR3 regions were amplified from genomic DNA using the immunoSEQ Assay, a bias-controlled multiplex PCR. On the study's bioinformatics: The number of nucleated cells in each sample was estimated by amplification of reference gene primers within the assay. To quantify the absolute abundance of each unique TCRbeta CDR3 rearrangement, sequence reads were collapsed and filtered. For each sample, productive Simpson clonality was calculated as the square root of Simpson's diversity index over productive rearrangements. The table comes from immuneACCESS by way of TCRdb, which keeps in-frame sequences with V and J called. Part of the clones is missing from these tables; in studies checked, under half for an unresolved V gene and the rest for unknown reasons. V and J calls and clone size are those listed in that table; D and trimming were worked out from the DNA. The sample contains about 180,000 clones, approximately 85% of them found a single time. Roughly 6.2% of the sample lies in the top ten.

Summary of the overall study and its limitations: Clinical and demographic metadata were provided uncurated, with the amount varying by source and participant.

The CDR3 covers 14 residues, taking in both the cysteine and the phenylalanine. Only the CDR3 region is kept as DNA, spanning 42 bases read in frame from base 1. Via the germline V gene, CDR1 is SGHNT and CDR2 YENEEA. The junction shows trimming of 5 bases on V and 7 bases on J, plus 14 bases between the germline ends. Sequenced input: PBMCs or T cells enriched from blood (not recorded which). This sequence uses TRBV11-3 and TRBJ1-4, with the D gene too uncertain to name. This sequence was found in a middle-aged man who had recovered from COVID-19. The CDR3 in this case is CASSGGREGEKLFF. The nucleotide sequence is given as TGTGCCAGCAGCGGTGGAAGGGAGGGTGAAAAACTGTTTTTT.